The 9 T cell receptor beta chains presented below share a single source sample, sequenced in a study of beta chain features in type 1 diabetes (dated 2018 in TCRdb). The library was built by means of the immunoSEQ multiplex PCR assay. The High Capacity cDNA Reverse Transcription Kit was used to reverse transcribe all of the isolated RNA, meaning that expressed TCRB transcripts were what got sequenced. TCRdb re-hosts the immuneACCESS table, in-frame sequences only. Its copies lack some clones; in the studies checked, an unresolved V gene accounts for under half of them, and the cause for the rest is not known. The sample table holds 640,000 or so clones, of which 10% to 15% were seen once. Jointly, the top ten make up roughly 0.022% of the sample. Antigens for these TCRs are unknown. Broad study findings and their caveats: In all four CD4+ subsets, TCRB CDR3 length was moderately but significantly shorter in type 1 diabetes patients.

The specimen sequenced was naive CD4+ T cells from blood. The meaning of the sample's cell subset or site label: true naive CD4+ T cells. The receptors derive from a man between 18 and 29 years old with type 1 diabetes.

This clone was observed a handful of times. V and J are TRBV7-3 and TRBJ2-2; D is possibly TRBD2 (5 bases). Between the trimmed V and J ends, which lost 4 bases and 4 bases, there was a span of 10 bases. Germline CDR1 and CDR2: SGHTA and FQGTGA. CDR3 length: 14 residues. This CDR3 is CASSSSGITGELFF. Here the CDR3 DNA reads TGTGCCAGCAGCTCCTCGGGGATCACCGGGGAGCTGTTTTTT.

The J gene is TRBJ2-5, the V gene TRBV4-2; TRBD2 agrees at 8 bases. Germline assignment: CDR1 LGHNA and CDR2 YNFKEQ. With V trimmed by 0 bases and J by 2 bases, 8 bases remained unmatched. This CDR3 is 17 amino acids long. This CDR3 reads CASSQDYGLAVQETQYF. CDR3 coding DNA: TGTGCCAGCAGCCAAGATTATGGACTAGCAGTACAAGAGACCCAGTACTTC.

This chain connects TRBV5-6 to TRBJ1-1; possible D gene TRBD1, 5 bases. The CDR3 runs to 13 residues. V lost 4 bases to trimming and J lost 5 bases, with 12 bases between them. CDR1 SGHDT and CDR2 YYEEEE come from the germline V gene. This chain's CDR3 is CASSPWGGTEAFF. CDR3 nucleotides: TGTGCCAGCAGCCCCTGGGGGGGAACTGAAGCTTTCTTT.

The chain carries TRBV30 and TRBJ2-7; D may be TRBD1 (6 bases). Trimming took 7 bases from V and 0 from J, leaving 10 bases between them. The CDR3 runs to 12 residues. Germline CDR1 is GTSNPN and CDR2 is SVGIG (reference sequence). CDR3 protein: CALDRSSYEQYF. CDR3 nucleotide sequence: TGTGCCTTGGACAGAAGCTCCTACGAGCAGTACTTC.

The chain uses TRBV14 and TRBJ1-2; D is perhaps TRBD1 (5 bases). There are 15 residues in the CDR3. Per the germline V gene, CDR1 is SGHDN and CDR2 is FVKESK. Between the trimmed V and J ends, which lost 6 bases and 1 base, there was a span of 15 bases. The CDR3 bases are TGTGCCAGCAGTCAGACAGACCGATTTAACTATGGCTACACCTTC. Protein product: CASSQTDRFNYGYTF.

This clone was picked up a small number of times. The chain combines TRBV11-1 with TRBJ2-7; D ambiguous. The V end lost 0 bases, the J end lost 2 bases, and 5 bases lay between the germline ends. The CDR3 spans 13 residues. Germline-derived CDR1 and CDR2 are SGHAT and FQDESV (reference sequence). DNA of the CDR3: TGTGCCAGCAGCTTAGCGTACCCCTACGAGCAGTACTTC. Residues: CASSLAYPYEQYF.

In this sample, this clone turned up a few times. This chain connects TRBV25-1 to TRBJ1-3; D is unresolved. Germline CDR1 is MGHDK and CDR2 is SYGVNS. CDR3 size: 12 residues. V lost 8 bases and J 3 bases, leaving 8 bases between the germline ends. The CDR3 reads CASRSGGNTIYF. CDR3 DNA: TGTGCCAGCCGAAGCGGTGGAAACACCATATATTTT.

The sample holds a few counts of this clone. The rearrangement joins TRBV5-1 to TRBJ2-2; tentative D call: TRBD1 (6 bases). Germline CDR1 and CDR2: SGHRS and YFSETQ. The CDR3 is 14 amino acids. Trimming cost V 1 base and J 3 bases, with 7 bases left between them. DNA for the CDR3: TGCGCCAGCAGCTTGCGGACAGACACCGGGGAGCTGTTTTTT. This gives the protein CASSLRTDTGELFF.

The chain combines TRBV6-5 with TRBJ2-1; D is unresolved. Germline V gene data show CDR1 as MNHEY and CDR2 as SVGAGI. The CDR3 runs to 12 residues. With 0 bases removed from V and 6 bases from J, the gap between germline ends came to 3 bases. CDR3 protein: CASSYSTNEQFF. In DNA, the CDR3 is TGTGCCAGCAGTTACTCGACCAATGAGCAGTTCTTC.